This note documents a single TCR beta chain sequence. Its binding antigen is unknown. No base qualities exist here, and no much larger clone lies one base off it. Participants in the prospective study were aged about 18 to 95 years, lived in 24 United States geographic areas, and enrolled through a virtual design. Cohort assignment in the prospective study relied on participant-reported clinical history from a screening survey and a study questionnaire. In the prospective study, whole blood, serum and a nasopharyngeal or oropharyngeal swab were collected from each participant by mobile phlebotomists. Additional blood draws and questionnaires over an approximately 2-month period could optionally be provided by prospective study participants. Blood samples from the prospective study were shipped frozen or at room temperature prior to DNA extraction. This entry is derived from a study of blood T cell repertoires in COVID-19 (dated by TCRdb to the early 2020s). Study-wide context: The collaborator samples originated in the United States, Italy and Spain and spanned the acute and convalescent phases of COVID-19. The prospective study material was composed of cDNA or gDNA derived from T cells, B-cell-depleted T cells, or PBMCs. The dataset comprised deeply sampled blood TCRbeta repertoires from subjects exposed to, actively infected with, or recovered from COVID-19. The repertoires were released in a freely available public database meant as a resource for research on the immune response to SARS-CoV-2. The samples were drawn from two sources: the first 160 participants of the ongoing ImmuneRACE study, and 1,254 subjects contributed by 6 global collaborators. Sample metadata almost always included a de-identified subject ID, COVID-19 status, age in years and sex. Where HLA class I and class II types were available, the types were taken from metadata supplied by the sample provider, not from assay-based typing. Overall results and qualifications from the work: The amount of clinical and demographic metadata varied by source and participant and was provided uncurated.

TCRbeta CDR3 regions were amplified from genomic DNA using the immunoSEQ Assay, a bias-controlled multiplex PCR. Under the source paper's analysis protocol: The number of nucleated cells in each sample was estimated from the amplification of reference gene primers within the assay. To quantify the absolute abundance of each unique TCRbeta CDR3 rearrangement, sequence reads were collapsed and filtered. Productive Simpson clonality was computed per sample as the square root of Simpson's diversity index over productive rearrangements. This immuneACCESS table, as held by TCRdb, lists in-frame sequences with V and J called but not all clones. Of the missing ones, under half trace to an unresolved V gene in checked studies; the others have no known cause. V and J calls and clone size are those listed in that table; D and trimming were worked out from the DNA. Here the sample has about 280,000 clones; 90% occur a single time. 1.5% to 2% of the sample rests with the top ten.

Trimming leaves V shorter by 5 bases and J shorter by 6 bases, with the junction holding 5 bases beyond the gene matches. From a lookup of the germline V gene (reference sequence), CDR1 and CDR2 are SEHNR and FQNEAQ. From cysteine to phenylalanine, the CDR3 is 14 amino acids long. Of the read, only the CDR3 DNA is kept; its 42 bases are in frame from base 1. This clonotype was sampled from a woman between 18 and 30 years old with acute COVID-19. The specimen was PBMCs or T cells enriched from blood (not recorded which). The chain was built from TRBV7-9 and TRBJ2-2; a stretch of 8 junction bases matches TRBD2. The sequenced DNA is TGTGCCAGCAGCCGGCGGGAGGCTCCCGGGGAGCTGTTTTTT. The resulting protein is CASSRREAPGELFF.